This TCR beta chain originates from a study of blood T cell repertoires in COVID-19. Using immunoSEQ multiplex PCR, the repertoire was profiled, and TCRdb retains in-frame clones only, with some absent. The repertoire holds more than 40,000 clones, with 90% as singletons. V lost 1 base and J lost 1, with 10 bases in between. The length of the CDR3 is 15 residues. The germline gives CDR1 SGHVS, CDR2 FNYEAQ. The chain employs TRBV7-6 and TRBJ1-1; D is perhaps TRBD1 (5 bases). The specimen was peripheral blood. The receptor was isolated from a man aged 70-80 years with acute or convalescent COVID-19. Here the CDR3 reads CASSLVGAGNTEAFF. DNA of the CDR3: TGTGCCAGCAGCTTAGTTGGGGCCGGGAACACTGAAGCTTTCTTT.